This T cell receptor (beta chain) was sequenced during a study of CD8+ T cells in alopecia areata. In the study overall: Severity of treated patients was scored by affected scalp percentage. The study, taken as a whole, reports: For lesional scalp, especially alopecia totalis/universalis, clonality was higher than in normal scalp.

After isolation, RNA underwent reverse transcription to generate cDNA as the sequencing template. Sequencing was performed with immunoSEQ multiplex PCR; in TCRdb, only in-frame clones are kept and a portion is missing. The top ten hold around 0.7% of the sample, which has approximately 170,000 clones, 45% to 65% seen once. Treatment noted: oral pan-JAK inhibitor, 5-10 mg twice daily. Sorted populations comprised CD4+ and CD8+ T cells obtained from PBMCs. Details on this clone: Its matching antigen is unknown.

The CDR3 is 15 amino acids. Germline V CDR1 and CDR2: MGHDK, SYGVNS. Trimming cost V 1 base and J 4 bases; bases outside gene matches: 5. The source is a human donor with alopecia areata. The chain has TRBV25-1 and TRBJ1-2, with TRBD1 matching over 8 bases. The source was CD4+ T cells sorted from blood, collected at week 4, from a patient treated with tofacitinib. CDR3: CASSEFQGAAYGYTF. The CDR3 DNA reads TGTGCCAGCAGTGAATTTCAGGGGGCAGCCTATGGCTACACCTTC.